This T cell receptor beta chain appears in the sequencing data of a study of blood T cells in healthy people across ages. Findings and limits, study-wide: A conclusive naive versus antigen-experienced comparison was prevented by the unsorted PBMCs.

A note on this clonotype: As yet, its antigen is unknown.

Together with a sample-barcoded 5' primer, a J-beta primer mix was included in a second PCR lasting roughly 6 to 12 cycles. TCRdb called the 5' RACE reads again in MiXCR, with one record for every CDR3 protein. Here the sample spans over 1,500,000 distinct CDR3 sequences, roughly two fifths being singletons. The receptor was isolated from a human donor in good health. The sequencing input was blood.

The DNA for the CDR3 is TGTGCCAGCAGTGTGGCTGGGGATGACACCGGGGAGCTGTTTTTT. Its translation is CASSVAGDDTGELFF. This sequence joins TRBV6-6 and TRBJ2-2; D gene unclear. Germline V gene lookup returns CDR1 MNHNY and CDR2 SVGAGI (reference sequence). Trimming cost V 5 bases and J 3 bases, with 13 bases left between them. There are 15 residues in the CDR3.